The rows below give T cell receptor beta chains drawn from one sample of a study of blood T cell repertoires in COVID-19. Profiling relied on immunoSEQ multiplex PCR, and the TCRdb table lists in-frame clones only, not all of them. The sample holds roughly 280,000 clones, approximately 86% seen once. Sequencing input: peripheral blood. The receptors were sampled from a man aged 25 to 45 with active or convalescent COVID-19. The CDR3 runs from the conserved cysteine through the conserved F or W. The D gene is left open where the match is weak. Clone size is stated in some rows and not others, as once, few, many or a class when expanded.

J gene: TRBJ1-2; V gene: TRBV6-5; clone size: -; D gene: TRBD1; CDR3 DNA: TGTGCCAGCAGGACTACGGGACAGCTCTATGGCTACACCTTC; CDR3 protein: CASRTTGQLYGYTF
J gene: TRBJ1-2; V gene: TRBV27; clone size: -; D gene: TRBD1; CDR3 DNA: TGTGCCAGCAGTTACACAGGGGGCGGGTCGTCCTCCTATGGCTACACCTTC; CDR3 protein: CASSYTGGGSSSYGYTF
J gene: TRBJ2-7; V gene: TRBV3-1/TRBV3-2; clone size: few; D gene: -; CDR3 DNA: TGTGCCAGCAGCCAAACTTTGGTCCCCTACGAGCAGTACTTC; CDR3 protein: CASSQTLVPYEQYF
J gene: TRBJ1-5; V gene: TRBV5-6; clone size: few; D gene: TRBD1; CDR3 DNA: TGTGCCAGCAGCTTCGGACAGGGTAATCAGCCCCAGCATTTT; CDR3 protein: CASSFGQGNQPQHF
J gene: TRBJ1-1; V gene: TRBV19; clone size: -; D gene: TRBD1; CDR3 DNA: TGTGCCAGTAGCGACTTGACAGGGCTTGAAGCTTTCTTT; CDR3 protein: CASSDLTGLEAFF
J gene: TRBJ2-1; V gene: TRBV5-6; clone size: -; D gene: -; CDR3 DNA: TGTGCCAGCAGCTTATACGGATGGAGCTCCTACAATGAGCAGTTCTTC; CDR3 protein: CASSLYGWSSYNEQFF
J gene: TRBJ2-5; V gene: TRBV10-3; clone size: -; D gene: TRBD1; CDR3 DNA: TGTGCCACCCGGCCGGGACAGGGAAGAGAGACCCAGTACTTC; CDR3 protein: CATRPGQGRETQYF
J gene: TRBJ1-6; V gene: TRBV10-2; clone size: -; D gene: TRBD1; CDR3 DNA: TGCGCCAGCAGTGAAACAGGGGGCTTAGGATCACCCCTCCACTTT; CDR3 protein: CASSETGGLGSPLHF
J gene: TRBJ2-1; V gene: TRBV4-2; clone size: -; D gene: -; CDR3 DNA: TGTGCCAGCAGCCCTGGGGGGGGCTTAAGGAATGAGCAGTTCTTC; CDR3 protein: CASSPGGGLRNEQFF
J gene: TRBJ1-2; V gene: TRBV2; clone size: -; D gene: -; CDR3 DNA: TGTGCCAGCAGCGCAACAGGGATTGGCTACACCTTC; CDR3 protein: CASSATGIGYTF
J gene: TRBJ2-1; V gene: TRBV10-3; clone size: -; D gene: TRBD2; CDR3 DNA: TGTGCCATCAGTGTCGGGGTCGGGGGGGCCGACAATGAGCAGTTCTTC; CDR3 protein: CAISVGVGGADNEQFF
J gene: TRBJ2-1; V gene: TRBV7-9; clone size: -; D gene: TRBD2; CDR3 DNA: TGTGCCAGCAGCTTAGCGCTAGCGGGTACACACAATGAGCAGTTCTTC; CDR3 protein: CASSLALAGTHNEQFF
J gene: TRBJ2-7; V gene: TRBV7-2; clone size: few; D gene: TRBD2; CDR3 DNA: TGTGCCAGCAGCCCGCTGACTAGCGGCCTAACCTACGAGCAGTACTTC; CDR3 protein: CASSPLTSGLTYEQYF